These 16 T cell receptor beta chains came from one sample sequenced in a study of cytomegalovirus exposure and HLA in healthy donors. A multiplex PCR was run with 60 Vbeta primers and 13 Jbeta primers. Repertoires were generated with immunoSEQ multiplex PCR, while TCRdb's copy carries only in-frame clones and drops some. This sample has about 90,000 clones, with 70% to 85% found just once. The specimen sequenced was PBMCs. Receptors were obtained from a man aged 25-40 years in good health and CMV-seronegative.

The chain combines TRBV9 with TRBJ2-1; D possibly corresponds to TRBD1 (5 bases). Germline V lookup: CDR1 SGDLS, CDR2 YYNGEE. There are 13 residues in the CDR3. The V gene lost 0 bases and the J gene lost 6 bases, with 7 bases spanning the gap. CDR3 nucleotides: TGTGCCAGCAGCGTAGGGGGCCTCAATGAGCAGTTCTTC. It encodes CASSVGGLNEQFF.

V usage is TRBV6-5 and J usage is TRBJ2-1; the D is unclear. Trimming cost V 2 bases and J 3 bases, with 14 bases left between them. The length of the CDR3 is 16 residues. Looked up from germline, CDR1 is MNHEY and CDR2 is SVGAGI. This CDR3 is CASSYIRETLYNEQFF. For the CDR3, the DNA is TGTGCCAGCAGTTACATCCGAGAAACCCTCTACAATGAGCAGTTCTTC.

This rearrangement joins TRBV9 to TRBJ2-5; perhaps TRBD1 as D (5 bases). Between the trimmed V and J ends, which lost 0 bases and 3 bases, there was a span of 12 bases. This CDR3 contains 15 residues. CDR1 and CDR2 (germline): SGDLS, YYNGEE. In DNA form, the CDR3 reads TGTGCCAGCAGCGTAGGTGTGACAGAAGAAGAGACCCAGTACTTC. Amino acid sequence: CASSVGVTEEETQYF.

V gene TRBV6-6 combines with J gene TRBJ1-1; TRBD1 matches at 8 bases. CDR1 and CDR2 from the germline V gene are MNHNY and SVGAGI (reference sequence). This CDR3 is built from 15 residues. With V trimmed by 6 bases and J by 0 bases, 6 bases remained unmatched. The CDR3 DNA sequence: TGTGCCAGCAGCATTTGGACAGGGATGAACACTGAAGCTTTCTTT. Its protein product is CASSIWTGMNTEAFF.

J is TRBJ2-3 and V is TRBV7-6; possibly TRBD2 for D (6 bases). With 5 bases removed from V and 3 bases from J, the gap between germline ends came to 15 bases. This CDR3 comprises 15 residues. Per the germline V gene, CDR1 is SGHVS and CDR2 is FNYEAQ. The CDR3 DNA follows: TGTGCCAGCAGCCGCGGGGTCGTAGAAACAGATACGCAGTATTTT. Translated: CASSRGVVETDTQYF.

The gene calls are TRBV6-4 and TRBJ1-2; the D is unclear. Germline V gene sequence: CDR1 MRHNA, CDR2 SNTAGT. V was shortened by 2 bases and J by 6 bases, with 10 bases between the two germline ends. The CDR3 runs to 13 residues. The CDR3 DNA reads as TGTGCCAGCAGTGACCCACGGGTTAATGGCTACACCTTC. Protein: CASSDPRVNGYTF.

The V call is TRBV6-1, the J call TRBJ2-7; perhaps TRBD1 as D (5 bases). The CDR3 runs 15 residues. V gave up 0 bases and J gave up 2 bases, with 11 bases separating them. The germline CDR1 and CDR2 sequences are MNHNS and SASEGT. The DNA for the CDR3 is TGTGCCAGCAGTGAAGCCCCGGACACTACCTACGAGCAGTACTTC. Translation gives CASSEAPDTTYEQYF.

The chain uses TRBV9 and TRBJ2-2; 8 positions match TRBD1. The germline CDR1 and CDR2 sequences are SGDLS and YYNGEE. Trimming took 4 bases from V and 1 from J; bases not matched to a gene: 6. This CDR3 comprises 16 residues. The CDR3 nucleotides are TGTGCCAGCAGCCCCCGGACAGGGCAGAACACCGGGGAGCTGTTTTTT. Translating it yields CASSPRTGQNTGELFF.

The genes are TRBV30 and TRBJ1-1; D perhaps matches TRBD1 (5 bases). V was pared by 2 bases and J by 5 bases, with 15 bases between. CDR3 length: 14 residues. Germline V gene lookup returns CDR1 GTSNPN and CDR2 SVGIG (reference sequence). The CDR3 reads CAWSFPDRSTEAFF. The CDR3 nucleotides are TGTGCCTGGAGTTTCCCCGACAGAAGTACTGAAGCTTTCTTT.

Written as DNA, the CDR3 is TGTGCCAGCAGTGACAGGGTGACCTACAATGAGCAGTTCTTC. Encoded protein: CASSDRVTYNEQFF. The chain has TRBV25-1 and TRBJ2-1; tentative D call: TRBD1 (5 bases). The V end lost 3 bases, the J end lost 2 bases, and 8 bases lay between the germline ends. This CDR3 has 14 residues. Germline V gene data show CDR1 as MGHDK and CDR2 as SYGVNS.

The chain's CDR3 is CASSLWQGGNSPLHF. The CDR3 nucleotides are TGTGCCAGCAGTTTGTGGCAGGGTGGAAATTCACCCCTCCACTTT. This chain connects TRBV28 to TRBJ1-6; D is possibly TRBD1 (5 bases). Trimming pared 3 bases from V and 7 bases from J, leaving 13 bases between. The length of the CDR3 is 15 residues. CDR1 MDHEN and CDR2 SYDVKM come from the germline V gene. Based on the CDR3 plus reference TRBV28 and TRBJ1-6, the full variable domain is DVKVTQSSRYLVKRTGEKVFLECVQDMDHENMFWYRQDPGLGLRLIYFSYDVKMKEKGDIPEGYSVSREKKERFSLILESASTNQTSMYLCASSLWQGGNSPLHFGNGTRLTVT.

The chain is built from TRBV7-9 and TRBJ1-1; possibly TRBD1 for D (6 bases). The CDR3 loop spans 14 amino acids. In germline, CDR1 is SEHNR, CDR2 FQNEAQ (reference sequence). Trimming pared 5 bases from V and 6 bases from J, leaving 16 bases between. CDR3 nucleotide sequence: TGTGCCAGCAGCGACCTCGCGGGGGGCCCTGAAGCTTTCTTT. Its translation is CASSDLAGGPEAFF.

The genes are TRBV9 and TRBJ1-3, with 7 bases lining up with TRBD1. The CDR3 loop spans 15 amino acids. In germline, CDR1 is SGDLS, CDR2 YYNGEE. J lost 0 bases, V lost 3 bases, and 3 bases had no gene match. The chain's CDR3 is CASSEGAASGNTIYF. DNA for the CDR3: TGTGCCAGCAGCGAGGGGGCTGCCTCTGGAAACACCATATATTTT.

The gene calls are TRBV7-3 and TRBJ2-1; 11 bases match TRBD2. V trimming: 4 bases; J trimming: 4 bases; junction bases outside the gene matches: 9. Germline V lookup: CDR1 SGHTA, CDR2 FQGTGA. CDR3 length: 17 residues. Here the CDR3 reads CASSSETSGVDYNEQFF. The CDR3 DNA reads as TGTGCCAGCAGCTCTGAGACTAGCGGGGTGGATTACAATGAGCAGTTCTTC.

V is TRBV5-6 and J is TRBJ2-7, with a tentative D call TRBD1 (6 bases). Germline-derived CDR1 and CDR2 are SGHDT and YYEEEE. The CDR3 length is 12 residues. The V end was cut by 5 bases, the J end by 7 bases, with 13 bases between. The CDR3 spells CASSYLGGEQYF. In DNA, the CDR3 is TGTGCCAGCAGTTATTTAGGGGGAGAGCAGTACTTC.

The CDR3 loop is CASLIASIPEAFF. The CDR3 DNA reads TGTGCTAGTCTTATCGCTAGTATCCCTGAAGCTTTCTTT. The chain links TRBV12-5 to TRBJ1-1, with unresolved D. V was shortened by 8 bases and J by 6 bases, with 16 bases between the two germline ends. Germline CDR1 LGHNT, CDR2 FRNRAP. The CDR3 runs to 13 residues.